The 28 T cell receptor beta chains given below trace back to one sample, sequenced in a study of technical replicates of blood from a few donors. Generated by immunoSEQ multiplex PCR, the TCRdb table keeps only in-frame clones and is missing some. The profile covers about 81,000 clones, with around 90% appearing a single time and 0.2% to 0.3% taken by the ten largest. Input material: T cells isolated from PBMCs. The receptors derive from a human donor in good health.

This clone has just one count. The chain recombines TRBV27 with TRBJ2-1, with D perhaps matching TRBD1 (6 bases). Germline values: CDR1 MNHEY, CDR2 SMNVEV (reference sequence). V was pared by 5 bases and J by 9 bases, with 20 bases between. The CDR3 sequence is 15 residues long. The CDR3 spells CASSSPGQIRGEQFF. For the CDR3, the DNA is TGTGCCAGCAGTAGCCCCGGACAGATCCGTGGTGAGCAGTTCTTC.

DNA for the CDR3: TGTGCCAGCAGGCGGACTTATTCTGGAAACACCATATATTTT. Protein product: CASRRTYSGNTIYF. The chain carries TRBV6-1 and TRBJ1-3, with D hard to call. V lost 6 bases and J 1 base, leaving 10 bases between the germline ends. CDR1 is MNHNS and CDR2 is SASEGT in the germline V gene. The CDR3 is 14 residues long.

The chain carries TRBV7-3 and TRBJ1-1; no definite D call. V lost 6 bases, J lost 4 bases, and 12 bases lay in between. Germline values: CDR1 SGHTA, CDR2 FQGTGA. This CDR3 has 13 amino acids. The CDR3 region is CASSESLATEAFF. The CDR3 DNA follows: TGTGCCAGCAGTGAAAGTCTAGCCACTGAAGCTTTCTTT.

In its sample, this clone was seen once. V and J are TRBV9 and TRBJ1-2, with 8 bases fitting TRBD1. The CDR3 is 15 amino acids. CDR1 and CDR2 (germline): SGDLS, YYNGEE. Trimming removed 4 bases from V and 4 bases from J; junction bases left unmatched: 9. The CDR3, as DNA: TGTGCCAGCAGCCCTTCCTTAGGGACAGGCTATGGCTACACCTTC. It is translated as CASSPSLGTGYGYTF.

This clone was observed a few times. The rearrangement links TRBV28 to TRBJ2-7, with 11 bases that match TRBD2. Germline V gene data show CDR1 as MDHEN and CDR2 as SYDVKM. This CDR3 is 18 amino acids long. V was pared by 6 bases and J by 0 bases, with 13 bases of the junction left unmatched. CDR3 sequence reads: CASRFKGGLAASSYEQYF. CDR3 bases: TGTGCCAGCAGATTCAAGGGGGGACTAGCGGCCAGCTCCTACGAGCAGTACTTC.

CDR3 loop: CASSSWYVPPGVNTQYF. CDR3 coding DNA: TGTGCCAGCAGCTCTTGGTATGTCCCACCGGGTGTGAATACGCAGTATTTT. The gene calls are TRBV5-6 and TRBJ2-3; no reliable D call. V gave up 3 bases and J gave up 7 bases, with 24 bases separating them. Germline V lookup: CDR1 SGHDT, CDR2 YYEEEE. The CDR3 extends over 17 amino acids.

V and J are TRBV4-1 and TRBJ2-7; TRBD2 agrees at 7 bases. Germline V gives CDR1 MGHRA, CDR2 YSYEKL. Losses at the gene ends were 3 bases for V and 3 bases for J; bases not matched to a gene: 2. This CDR3 comprises 13 residues. CDR3 DNA: TGCGCCAGCAGCCACCAGCGGGACTACGAGCAGTACTTC. Its translation: CASSHQRDYEQYF.

The genes are TRBV5-1 and TRBJ2-5; the D is unclear. Germline loops: CDR1 SGHRS, CDR2 YFSETQ. The germline V and J ends were trimmed by 3 bases and 0 bases, with 6 bases remaining between them. This CDR3 has 13 amino acids. The CDR3 DNA is TGCGCCAGCAGCTCGCGGAACCAAGAGACCCAGTACTTC. It specifies CASSSRNQETQYF.

The V and J genes are TRBV5-1 and TRBJ2-7; TRBD2 aligns across 9 bases. Germline values: CDR1 SGHRS, CDR2 YFSETQ. V gave up 0 bases and J gave up 3 bases; unmatched junction bases: 19. The CDR3 is made up of 20 amino acids. CDR3 sequence reads: CASSLVIGRSAGGPDYEQYF. CDR3 bases: TGCGCCAGCAGCTTGGTTATAGGGCGTAGTGCGGGAGGGCCGGACTACGAGCAGTACTTC.

The chain links TRBV5-4 to TRBJ1-5; possible D gene TRBD1, 6 bases. CDR3 size: 15 residues. Trimming took 0 bases from V and 1 from J, leaving 8 bases between them. Looked up from germline, CDR1 is SGHNT and CDR2 is YYREEE (reference sequence). DNA for the CDR3: TGTGCCAGCAGCTTGGGAGGGGGAAGCAATCAGCCCCAGCATTTT. Protein: CASSLGGGSNQPQHF.

Here the CDR3 reads CASSTPAGLGEKLFF. Here the CDR3 DNA reads TGTGCCAGCAGTACACCCGCAGGGCTAGGCGAAAAACTGTTTTTT. This sequence joins TRBV6-6 and TRBJ1-4, with a tentative D call TRBD1 (5 bases). Trimming took 5 bases from V and 8 from J, leaving 18 bases between them. Germline CDR1 MNHNY, CDR2 SVGAGI (reference sequence). The CDR3 is 15 residues long.

In nucleotides, the CDR3 is TGTGCCAGTAGCCACGGAAAACTGTTTTTT. This encodes CASSHGKLFF. This chain connects TRBV19 to TRBJ1-4, with D hard to call. The CDR3 spans 10 residues. The germline V and J ends were trimmed by 6 bases and 10 bases, with 6 bases remaining between them. The germline gives CDR1 LNHDA, CDR2 SQIVND (reference sequence).

The gene calls are TRBV6-1 and TRBJ1-4; 8 bases are shared with TRBD1. The CDR3 runs to 14 residues. CDR1 is MNHNS and CDR2 is SASEGT in the germline V gene. V trimming: 6 bases; J trimming: 4 bases; junction bases outside the gene matches: 4. DNA of the CDR3: TGTGCCAGCAGCGGGACAGGCCTTAATGAAAAACTGTTTTTT. Its protein product is CASSGTGLNEKLFF.

The sample holds a few counts of this clone. The chain links TRBV10-1 to TRBJ1-1; the D gene is possibly TRBD1 (5 bases). V gave up 2 bases and J gave up 6 bases, with 13 bases separating them. This CDR3 has 14 amino acids. CDR1 is WNHNN and CDR2 is SYGVQD in the germline V gene (reference sequence). The CDR3 reads CASSEGGVNAEAFF. In DNA, the CDR3 is TGCGCCAGCAGTGAGGGAGGGGTAAACGCTGAAGCTTTCTTT.

The DNA of the CDR3 is TGTGCCAGCAGCCTCAGGGGAATGCAGCCCCAGCATTTT. Its protein product is CASSLRGMQPQHF. The rearrangement uses TRBV5-5 and TRBJ1-5; D is possibly TRBD1 (6 bases). The CDR3 has 13 amino acids. CDR1 is SGHKS and CDR2 is YYEKEE in the germline V gene (reference sequence). The germline V and J ends were trimmed by 4 bases and 7 bases, with 12 bases remaining between them. The complete variable domain, with remaining parts taken from reference TRBV5-5 and TRBJ1-5, reads DAGVTQSPTHLIKTRGQQVTLRCSPISGHKSVSWYQQVLGQGPQFIFQYYEKEERGRGNFPDRFSARQFPNYSSELNVNALLLGDSALYLCASSLRGMQPQHFGDGTRLSIL.

V gene TRBV5-6 combines with J gene TRBJ2-5; 11 bases are shared with TRBD1. V lost 4 bases to trimming and J lost 5 bases; unmatched junction nucleotides: 7. Germline CDR1 is SGHDT and CDR2 is YYEEEE. The CDR3 is made up of 15 amino acids. DNA for the CDR3: TGTGCCAGCAGCCCCGGACAGGGGGCGCAGGAGACCCAGTACTTC. This translates into CASSPGQGAQETQYF. The variable domain in full, with the rest retrieved from reference TRBV5-6 and TRBJ2-5, is DAGVTQSPTHLIKTRGQQVTLRCSPKSGHDTVSWYQQALGQGPQFIFQYYEEEERQRGNFPDRFSGHQFPNYSSELNVNALLLGDSALYLCASSPGQGAQETQYFGPGTRLLVL.

The chain employs TRBV27 and TRBJ1-5, with TRBD1 as a possible D gene (6 bases). V gave up 5 bases and J gave up 0 bases, with 8 bases separating them. The CDR3 covers 14 residues. The germline gives CDR1 MNHEY, CDR2 SMNVEV (reference sequence). CDR3 in DNA: TGTGCCAGCAGTGACAGGTATAGCAATCAGCCCCAGCATTTT. Protein sequence: CASSDRYSNQPQHF.

This clone was observed a single time. V and J are TRBV9 and TRBJ2-7; D ambiguous. V lost 0 bases and J lost 5, with 9 bases in between. Germline loops: CDR1 SGDLS, CDR2 YYNGEE. This CDR3 spans 13 amino acids. The chain's CDR3 is CASSVDLSHEQYF. The CDR3 bases are TGTGCCAGCAGCGTAGACCTATCCCACGAGCAGTACTTC. Full variable domain (outside the CDR3, taken from reference TRBV9 and TRBJ2-7): DSGVTQTPKHLITATGQRVTLRCSPRSGDLSVYWYQQSLDQGLQFLIQYYNGEERAKGNILERFSAQQFPDLHSELNLSSLELGDSALYFCASSVDLSHEQYFGPGTRLTVT.

J is TRBJ2-1 and V is TRBV19; 9 nucleotides agree with TRBD1. V trimming: 1 base; J trimming: 7 bases; junction bases outside the gene matches: 8. CDR3 length equals 16 residues. Germline CDR1 LNHDA, CDR2 SQIVND (reference sequence). Written as DNA, the CDR3 is TGTGCCAGTAGTATAGGTGGGACAGGGAGTGGGAATGAGCAGTTCTTC. Translated: CASSIGGTGSGNEQFF. The entire variable domain, with the rest obtained from reference TRBV19 and TRBJ2-1, is as follows: DGGITQSPKYLFRKEGQNVTLSCEQNLNHDAMYWYRQDPGQGLRLIYYSQIVNDFQKGDIAEGYSVSREKKESFPLTVTSAQKNPTAFYLCASSIGGTGSGNEQFFGPGTRLTVL.

The V gene is TRBV2, the J gene TRBJ2-3; 7 bases agree with TRBD2. The J segment lost 0 bases and the V segment lost 8 bases, leaving 2 bases of the junction unmatched. CDR1 and CDR2 from the germline V gene are SNHLY and FYNNEI. This CDR3 region has 13 residues. The CDR3 nucleotides read TGTGCCAGCGTGACTAGCAGCACAGATACGCAGTATTTT. Translating it yields CASVTSSTDTQYF.

The rearrangement joins TRBV10-1 to TRBJ2-2; D is undetermined. With 2 bases removed from V and 3 bases from J, the gap between germline ends came to 7 bases. This CDR3 comprises 14 residues. The V gene's germline CDR1 is WNHNN and CDR2 SYGVQD (reference sequence). CDR3: CASSEGVDTGELFF. In DNA form, the CDR3 reads TGCGCCAGCAGTGAGGGAGTCGACACCGGGGAGCTGTTTTTT.

V and J are TRBV4-1 and TRBJ1-2, with 9 nucleotides matching TRBD1. J gave up 6 bases and V 1 base, and 9 bases lay outside the gene matches. The CDR3 sequence is 16 residues long. CDR1 is MGHRA and CDR2 is YSYEKL in the germline V gene. Written as DNA, the CDR3 is TGCGCCAGCAGCCAAGTCTACAGGGACAGGGTCGATGGCTACACCTTC. This gives the protein CASSQVYRDRVDGYTF.

The count of this clone is one. The V call is TRBV11-2, the J call TRBJ1-3; 8 bases are a match to TRBD1. CDR1 and CDR2 from the germline V gene are SGHAT and FQNNGV. J gave up 11 bases and V 5 bases, and 14 bases lay outside the gene matches. This CDR3 has 15 amino acids. The CDR3, as DNA: TGTGCCAGCAGCCCCCACCCGGGACAGGTTGCCGCCATATATTTT. This translates into CASSPHPGQVAAIYF. The entire variable domain, with the rest obtained from reference TRBV11-2 and TRBJ1-3, is as follows: EAGVAQSPRYKIIEKRQSVAFWCNPISGHATLYWYQQILGQGPKLLIQFQNNGVVDDSQLPKDRFSAERLKGVDSTLKIQPAKLEDSAVYLCASSPHPGQVAAIYFGEGSWLTVV.

The chain links TRBV6-1 to TRBJ2-7, with TRBD2 matching over 8 bases. Losses at the gene ends were 7 bases for V and 0 bases for J; bases not matched to a gene: 5. Germline V gene lookup returns CDR1 MNHNS and CDR2 SASEGT. This CDR3 comprises 14 residues. CDR3 coding DNA: TGTGCCAGCATTCGGCGGGGGGCCTCCTACGAGCAGTACTTC. As protein: CASIRRGASYEQYF.

This sequence joins TRBV5-1 and TRBJ1-5; D may be TRBD1 (6 bases). V was cut by 0 bases and J by 0 bases, with 10 bases left in between. The CDR3 covers 16 residues. Germline CDR1 is SGHRS and CDR2 is YFSETQ. CDR3 coding DNA: TGCGCCAGCAGCTTGGCCGCAGGGGATAGCAATCAGCCCCAGCATTTT. Translated: CASSLAAGDSNQPQHF.

The genes are TRBV18 and TRBJ1-2; D is perhaps TRBD1 (5 bases). The ends were cut back, 4 bases at V and 1 base at J, with 7 bases in the middle. The CDR3 runs to 13 residues. Germline lookup yields CDR1 KGHSH and CDR2 LQKENI. CDR3 in DNA: TGTGCCAGCTCACTACAGGTTAACTATGGCTACACCTTC. It yields the protein CASSLQVNYGYTF.

This chain joins TRBV5-4 and TRBJ2-5, with a tentative D call TRBD1 (6 bases). This CDR3 contains 13 residues. Germline CDR1 is SGHNT and CDR2 is YYREEE (reference sequence). V dropped 1 base and J dropped 5 bases, with 9 bases sitting between them. The CDR3 region has the DNA TGTGCCAGCAGCTTGACAGGGACGGAGACCCAGTACTTC. Translating gives CASSLTGTETQYF.

The V and J genes are TRBV6-1 and TRBJ2-1; no clear D. CDR1 is MNHNS, CDR2 SASEGT, per germline. The CDR3 has 15 residues. V was cut by 2 bases and J by 7 bases, with 15 bases left in between. The CDR3 region has the DNA TGTGCCAGCAGTGAATTGGCAGGCTGGATGAATGAGCAGTTCTTC. Protein: CASSELAGWMNEQFF.